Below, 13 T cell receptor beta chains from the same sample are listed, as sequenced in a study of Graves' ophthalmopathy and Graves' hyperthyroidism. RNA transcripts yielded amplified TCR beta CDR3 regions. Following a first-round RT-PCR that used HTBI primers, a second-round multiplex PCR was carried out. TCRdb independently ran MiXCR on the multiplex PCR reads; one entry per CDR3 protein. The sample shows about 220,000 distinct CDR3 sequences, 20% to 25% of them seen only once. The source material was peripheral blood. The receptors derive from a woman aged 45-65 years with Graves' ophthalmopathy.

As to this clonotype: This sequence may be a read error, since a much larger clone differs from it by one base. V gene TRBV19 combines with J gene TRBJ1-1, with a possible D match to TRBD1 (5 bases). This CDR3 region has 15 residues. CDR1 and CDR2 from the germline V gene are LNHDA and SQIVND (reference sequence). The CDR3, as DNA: TGTGCCAGTAGTAACCGGGGGGACCTGAACTCTGAAGCTTTCTTT. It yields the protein CASSNRGDLNSEAFF.

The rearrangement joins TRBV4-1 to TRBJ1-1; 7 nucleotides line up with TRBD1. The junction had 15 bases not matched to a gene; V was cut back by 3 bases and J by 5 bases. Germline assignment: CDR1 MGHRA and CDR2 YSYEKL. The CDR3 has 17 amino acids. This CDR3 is CASSHPKTRQGITEAFF. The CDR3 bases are TGCGCCAGCAGCCACCCAAAGACAAGACAGGGTATAACTGAAGCTTTCTTT.

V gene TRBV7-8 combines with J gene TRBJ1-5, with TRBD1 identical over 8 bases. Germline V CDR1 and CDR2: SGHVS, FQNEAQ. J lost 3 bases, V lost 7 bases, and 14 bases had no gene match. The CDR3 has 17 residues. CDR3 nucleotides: TGTGCCAGCACCCTGGGGCGCAGGGGGCTGGTCAATCAGCCCCAGCATTTT. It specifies CASTLGRRGLVNQPQHF.

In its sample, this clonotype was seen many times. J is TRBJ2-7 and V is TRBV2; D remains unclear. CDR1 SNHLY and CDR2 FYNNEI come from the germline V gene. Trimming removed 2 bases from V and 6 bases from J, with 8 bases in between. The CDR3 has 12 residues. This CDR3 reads CASSETAFEQYF. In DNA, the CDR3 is TGTGCCAGCAGTGAAACAGCTTTCGAGCAGTACTTC.

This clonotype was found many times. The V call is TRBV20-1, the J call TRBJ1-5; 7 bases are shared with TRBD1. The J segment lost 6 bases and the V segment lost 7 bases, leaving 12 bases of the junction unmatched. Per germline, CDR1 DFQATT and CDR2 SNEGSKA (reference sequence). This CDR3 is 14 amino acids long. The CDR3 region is CSGGATGLAQPQHF. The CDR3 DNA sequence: TGCAGTGGGGGAGCGACAGGGTTAGCTCAGCCCCAGCATTTT.

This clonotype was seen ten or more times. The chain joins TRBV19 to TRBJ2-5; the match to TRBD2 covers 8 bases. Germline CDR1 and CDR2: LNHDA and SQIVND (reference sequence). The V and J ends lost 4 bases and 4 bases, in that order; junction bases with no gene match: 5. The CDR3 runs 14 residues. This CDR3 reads CASSRRGGRETQYF. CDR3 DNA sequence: TGTGCCAGTAGTAGACGGGGGGGCCGAGAGACCCAGTACTTC.

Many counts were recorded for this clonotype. CDR3 region: CASSLGGAEAFF. Here the CDR3 DNA reads TGTGCCAGCAGTTTAGGAGGAGCTGAAGCTTTCTTT. The chain uses TRBV12-3 or TRBV12-4 and TRBJ1-1; no clear D. The V and J ends lost 1 base and 6 bases respectively, with 6 bases between them. CDR3 size: 12 residues.

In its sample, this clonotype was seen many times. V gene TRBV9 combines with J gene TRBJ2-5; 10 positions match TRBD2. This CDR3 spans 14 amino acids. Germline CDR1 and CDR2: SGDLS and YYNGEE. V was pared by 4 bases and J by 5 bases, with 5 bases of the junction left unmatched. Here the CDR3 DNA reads TGTGCCAGCAGCCTAGCGGGAGTTTGGGAGACCCAGTACTTC. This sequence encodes CASSLAGVWETQYF.

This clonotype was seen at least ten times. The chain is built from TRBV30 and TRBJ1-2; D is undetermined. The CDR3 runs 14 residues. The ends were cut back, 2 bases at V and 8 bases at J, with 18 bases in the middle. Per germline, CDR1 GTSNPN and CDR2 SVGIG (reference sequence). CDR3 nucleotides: TGTGCCTGGAGTAGTATAGGAGGACTCTGGGGCTACACCTTC. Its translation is CAWSSIGGLWGYTF.

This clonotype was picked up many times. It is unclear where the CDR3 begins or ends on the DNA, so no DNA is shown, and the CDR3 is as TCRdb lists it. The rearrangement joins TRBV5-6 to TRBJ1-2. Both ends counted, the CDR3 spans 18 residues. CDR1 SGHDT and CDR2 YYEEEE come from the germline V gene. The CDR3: CASSRRSEGYTFGHGYTF.

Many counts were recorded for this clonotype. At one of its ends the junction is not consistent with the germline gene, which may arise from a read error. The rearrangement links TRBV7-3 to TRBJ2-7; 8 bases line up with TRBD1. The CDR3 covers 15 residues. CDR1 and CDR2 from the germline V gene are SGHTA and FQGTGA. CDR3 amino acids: CASSYLPGQEYGQYF. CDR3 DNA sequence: TGTGCCAGCAGCTACTTACCGGGACAGGAGTACGGGCAGTACTTC.

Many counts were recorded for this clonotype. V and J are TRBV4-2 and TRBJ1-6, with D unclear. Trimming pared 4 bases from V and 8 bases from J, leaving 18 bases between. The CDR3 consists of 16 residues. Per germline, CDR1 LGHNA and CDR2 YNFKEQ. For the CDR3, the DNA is TGTGCCAGCAGCCTCCAATTCGACCAGACCGATTCACCCCTCCACTTT. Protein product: CASSLQFDQTDSPLHF.

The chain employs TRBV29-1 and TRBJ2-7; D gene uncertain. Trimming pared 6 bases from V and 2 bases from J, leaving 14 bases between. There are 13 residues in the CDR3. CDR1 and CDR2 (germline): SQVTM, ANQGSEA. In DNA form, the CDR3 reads TGCAGCGTCAGCAAGGGTTTCCCCTACGAGCAGTACTTC. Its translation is CSVSKGFPYEQYF.